The sequence of this TCR beta chain was determined in a study of T cells expressing NK-cell markers (dated by TCRdb to 2019 to 2021). In the study overall: Three sorted T-cell subsets (CD3+CD56+NKG2C+, CD3+CD56+NKG2C- and CD3+CD56-NKG2C+) from fewer than 10 donors had their TCR beta-chain repertoires profiled. Of the eight sequenced donors, seven were found to be HCMV-seropositive and one was found to be HCMV-seronegative. The study sequenced eight donors, all healthy volunteers chosen at random: three men and five women. Libraries were sequenced as 2 x 150 bp reads on Illumina HiSeq 2000/2500, MiSeq or NextSeq.

The CDR3 has 18 amino acids, counting the end cysteine and phenylalanine. DNA is not on record. Sequences SGHRS (CDR1) and YFSETQ (CDR2) are obtained from the germline V gene. Details on this clonotype: The target of this receptor is not known.

Points the paper makes about the study in general: In roughly 6 donors, the dominant CD3+CD56+NKG2C+ clonotypes were found to rank among the top 10 CD8+ clonotypes and to make up about 1.0-7.0% of CD8+ T cells. Whether the expanded NKG2C-expressing T cell clones were specific for HCMV antigens remained unclear. Those dominant clonotypes were again the most abundant among CD3+CD56-NKG2C+ cells in several donors, at about 28.3-60.1%.

To determine HCMV serostatus, a commercial ELISA kit was used to detect HCMV-specific IgG in serum. Peripheral blood mononuclear cells were isolated from blood by Ficoll density gradient centrifugation. Reads for this sample came from an Illumina HiSeq 2000. TCR beta cDNA libraries were prepared using 5'RACE template switching, which introduced a universal primer site and unique molecular identifiers. cDNA synthesis was primed from the TCR beta constant segment, followed by two successive PCR amplification steps. Turning to the authors' computational methods: MIGEC was used to demultiplex reads and group the reads by UMI, and MiTCR was used to assemble and quantify clonotypes. To exclude erroneous sequences, any TCR cDNA sequence not supported by at least two reads was discarded. The tcR package was used for downstream repertoire analysis, with clonotypes matched between fractions based on CDR3 nucleotide sequence plus V segment. VDJmatch was used to annotate antigen specificity against VDJdb, with one amino acid substitution in CDR3 allowed. After reprocessing by TCRdb, each CDR3 protein sequence is one entry, and no DNA is given. TCRdb, not the authors, supplied the V and J calls. In this sample's table one finds 550,000 to 600,000 distinct CDR3 sequences. 3.5% to 4.5% of the sample lies in the top ten.

The chain uses TRBV5-1 and TRBJ2-1; no DNA is available, so the TRBD2 call from TCRdb remains unchecked. Sequenced sample: blood T cells: a sorted CD56 or NKG2C T cell subset, CD4+ or CD8+ T cells, or bulk PBMC T cells (not recorded which). This receptor was taken from a man in his late teens or twenties in good health. Donor details come from another sample of the same person, matched by shared clones. The CDR3 here reads CASSPSTSGRPQVNEQFF.